Listed below are T cell receptor beta chains from one sample, sequenced in a study of OX40 agonist ivuxolimab in advanced cancers. Repertoires were generated with immunoSEQ multiplex PCR, while TCRdb's copy carries only in-frame clones and drops some. The sample shows 50,000 to 65,000 clones, around 93% of them seen only once. Here the sequenced sample was CD4+ or CD8+ T cells sorted from blood, taken in a trial of the OX40 agonist ivuxolimab. Receptors originate from an adult with an advanced solid tumor such as melanoma, head and neck, liver or kidney cancer. The CDR3 runs from the conserved cysteine through the conserved F or W.

V gene	J gene	CDR3 protein
TRBV11-2	TRBJ2-2	CASSLGLAGATGELFF
TRBV2	TRBJ2-3	CASSEEGSILSTDTQYF
TRBV28	TRBJ1-5	CASSLDGLGQPQHF
TRBV13	TRBJ2-5	CASSFRLLGQETQYF
TRBV28	TRBJ2-3	CASNLRRGPSTDTQYF
TRBV9	TRBJ2-7	CASSPTGDYSYEQYF
TRBV7-9	TRBJ1-1	CASSSGQGEAFF
TRBV18	TRBJ1-3	CASSPLSGTDLSGNTIYF
TRBV7-9	TRBJ2-7	CASSLVGEGYEQYF
TRBV7-8	TRBJ2-7	CASTQKVIGAGEHEQYF
TRBV29-1	TRBJ2-1	CSVDRGSYNEQFF